This T cell receptor (beta chain) stems from a study of blood T cell repertoires in COVID-19. Across the whole study: COVID-19 samples, acute and convalescent, were from the United States, Italy and Spain. The cDNA or gDNA used as material had been derived from T cells, B-cell-depleted T cells, or PBMCs.

Sequenced by immunoSEQ multiplex PCR; TCRdb stores in-frame clones only, minus some. This sample carries more than 150,000 clones, around four fifths of them seen once, and the ten largest clones take over 13%. The CDR3 spans 13 residues. Germline V gene lookup returns CDR1 MNHNS and CDR2 SASEGT. The trim removed 1 base at V and 15 bases at J, leaving 9 bases unmatched. The sample taken for sequencing was peripheral blood. V usage is TRBV6-1 and J usage is TRBJ2-1; 7 nucleotides match TRBD2. The source of this sequence is a man between 25 and 39 years old with active or convalescent COVID-19. The CDR3 DNA sequence: TGTGCCAGCAGTGAAGGGACCGGGGGGAGGGTGTTCTTC. It codes for CASSEGTGGRVFF.